This T cell receptor beta chain was sequenced during a study of T cells in Graves' hyperthyroidism and ophthalmopathy. What was amplified from RNA transcripts were TCR beta CDR3 regions. HTBI primers were the set used in a first-round RT-PCR of the TCR CDR3. TCRdb used MiXCR to reprocess the multiplex PCR reads, holding one entry per CDR3 protein. The repertoire includes 500,000 to 650,000 distinct CDR3 sequences, 40% to 50% of them detected once, and about 43% sits in the top ten. This clonotype has a count of ten or more. The antigen is not known. The CDR3 has 14 amino acids. V lost 5 bases, J lost 4 bases, and 3 bases stayed unmatched. Germline loops: CDR1 SGHTA, CDR2 FQGNSA. A patient was excluded if there was uncontrolled infection, other autoimmune disease, pregnancy or lactation. On the basis of clinical symptoms, serum thyroxine and TRAb, thyroid ultrasound and orbital computed tomography, diagnoses were made.

Study-wide findings and caveats: Most clonotypes that expanded in the thyroid above 0.001 also showed up in blood. Using 13 V-J features, a model discriminated ophthalmopathy from stable hyperthyroidism.

The specimen sequenced was peripheral blood or thyroid tissue (not recorded which). V gene TRBV7-2 combines with J gene TRBJ2-5, with 11 bases lining up with TRBD1. The sequence was collected from an adult woman with Graves' disease, either hyperthyroidism or ophthalmopathy (not recorded which). CDR3 amino acids: CASSQDRGRETQYF. CDR3 coding DNA: TGTGCCAGCAGCCAGGACAGGGGGCGAGAGACCCAGTACTTC.